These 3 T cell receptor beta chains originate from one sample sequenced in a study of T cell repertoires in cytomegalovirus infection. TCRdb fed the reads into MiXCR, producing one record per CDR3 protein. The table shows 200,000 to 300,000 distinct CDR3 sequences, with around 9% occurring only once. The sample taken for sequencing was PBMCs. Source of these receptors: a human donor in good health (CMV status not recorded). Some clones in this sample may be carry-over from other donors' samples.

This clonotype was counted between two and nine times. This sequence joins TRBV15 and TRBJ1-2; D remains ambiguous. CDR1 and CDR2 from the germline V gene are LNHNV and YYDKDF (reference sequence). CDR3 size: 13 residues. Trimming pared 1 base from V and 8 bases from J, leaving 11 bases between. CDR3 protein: CATSRAGTLGYTF. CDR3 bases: TGTGCCACCAGCAGAGCGGGAACACTAGGCTACACCTTC.

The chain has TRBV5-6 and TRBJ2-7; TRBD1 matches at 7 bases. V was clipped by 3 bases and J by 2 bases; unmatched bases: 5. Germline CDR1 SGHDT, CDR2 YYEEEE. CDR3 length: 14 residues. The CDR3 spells CASSYGTEPYEQYF. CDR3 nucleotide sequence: TGTGCCAGCAGCTATGGGACAGAGCCCTACGAGCAGTACTTC.

The CDR3 nucleotides read TGTGCCAGCAGAGGCAGCTATAGCAATCAGCCCCAGCATTTT. Protein sequence: CASRGSYSNQPQHF. The gene calls are TRBV12-3 or TRBV12-4 and TRBJ1-5; D remains unclear. Trimming left V 6 bases short and J 0 bases short, with 9 bases between. This CDR3 spans 14 amino acids.